A selection of T cell receptor beta chains follows, all from one sample in a study of T cells in localized non-small cell lung cancer. The data were produced by immunoSEQ multiplex PCR, yet TCRdb's version contains in-frame clones alone and is incomplete. This table holds 16,000 or so clones, roughly 91% found once. Sample: peripheral blood, taken before any cancer treatment. The source is a male donor aged 60 or older with stage II squamous cell lung carcinoma. CDR3s include the opening cysteine and the closing phenylalanine or tryptophan. The D gene is left open where the match is weak. Not all rows give a size; the values are once, few, many and, for expanded clones, a class.

J gene: TRBJ2-7; V gene: TRBV5-6; CDR3 length: 17; D gene: TRBD1; clone size: few; CDR3 DNA: TGTGCCAGCAGTTACAACATCCGGGACAGGGGGACGGGTGAGCAGTACTTC; CDR3 protein: CASSYNIRDRGTGEQYF
J gene: TRBJ1-2; V gene: TRBV4-1; CDR3 length: 14; D gene: TRBD1; clone size: few; CDR3 DNA: TGCGCCAGCAGCCATCCCGACAGGGTCCATGGCTACACCTTC; CDR3 protein: CASSHPDRVHGYTF
J gene: TRBJ2-7; V gene: TRBV10-3; CDR3 length: 16; D gene: NA; clone size: NA; CDR3 DNA: TGTGCCATCAGCCCCAAACCTACGACAGGTTCCTACGAGCAGTACTTC; CDR3 protein: CAISPKPTTGSYEQYF
J gene: TRBJ1-2; V gene: TRBV11-2; CDR3 length: 15; D gene: NA; clone size: NA; CDR3 DNA: TGTGCCAGCAGCTTAACTTGGACAGATAACTATGGCTACACCTTC; CDR3 protein: CASSLTWTDNYGYTF
J gene: TRBJ2-6; V gene: TRBV6-5; CDR3 length: 12; D gene: TRBD1; clone size: NA; CDR3 DNA: TGTGCCAGCAGTGGACAGGGGGCGTTCCTGACTTTC; CDR3 protein: CASSGQGAFLTF
J gene: TRBJ2-7; V gene: TRBV29-1; CDR3 length: 12; D gene: NA; clone size: NA; CDR3 DNA: TGCAGCGTCTGGACAGGTGGGAGGGAGCAGTACTTC; CDR3 protein: CSVWTGGREQYF
J gene: TRBJ2-2; V gene: TRBV6-5; CDR3 length: 14; D gene: NA; clone size: NA; CDR3 DNA: TGTGCCAGCAGTTTCCGTCAGGGGAACGGGGAGCTGTTTTTT; CDR3 protein: CASSFRQGNGELFF
J gene: TRBJ2-7; V gene: TRBV5-4; CDR3 length: 15; D gene: NA; clone size: once; CDR3 DNA: TGTGCCAGCAGCTTCAGTGGGGGGAAAACCTACGAGCAGTACTTC; CDR3 protein: CASSFSGGKTYEQYF
J gene: TRBJ2-7; V gene: TRBV5-4; CDR3 length: 14; D gene: NA; clone size: NA; CDR3 DNA: TGTGCCAGCAGCTTGTGGGCTAGCTCCGACGAGCAGTACTTC; CDR3 protein: CASSLWASSDEQYF
J gene: TRBJ2-1; V gene: TRBV10-1; CDR3 length: 15; D gene: TRBD1; clone size: NA; CDR3 DNA: TGCGCCAGCAGCCACGGGACAGGGGGCTGGGGTGAGCAGTTCTTC; CDR3 protein: CASSHGTGGWGEQFF
J gene: TRBJ1-5; V gene: TRBV19; CDR3 length: 15; D gene: NA; clone size: NA; CDR3 DNA: TGTGCCAGTAGTTCTACCGGGACCCTGCTTCAGCCCCAGCATTTT; CDR3 protein: CASSSTGTLLQPQHF
J gene: TRBJ2-6; V gene: TRBV2; CDR3 length: 15; D gene: NA; clone size: NA; CDR3 DNA: TGTGCCAGTAGGGACTGGAGCTCTGGGGCCAACGTCCTGACTTTC; CDR3 protein: CASRDWSSGANVLTF